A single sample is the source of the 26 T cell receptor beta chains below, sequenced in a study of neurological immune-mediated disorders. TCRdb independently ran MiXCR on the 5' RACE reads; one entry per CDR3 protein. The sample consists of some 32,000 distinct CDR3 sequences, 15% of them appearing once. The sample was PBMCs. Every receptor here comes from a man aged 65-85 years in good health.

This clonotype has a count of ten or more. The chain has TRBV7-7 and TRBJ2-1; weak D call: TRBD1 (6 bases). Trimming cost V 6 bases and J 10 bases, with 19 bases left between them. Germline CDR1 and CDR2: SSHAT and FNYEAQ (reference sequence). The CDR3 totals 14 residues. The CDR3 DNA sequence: TGTGCCAGCAGGTGGACGACAGGTGCCGGGGAGCAGTTCTTC. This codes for CASRWTTGAGEQFF.

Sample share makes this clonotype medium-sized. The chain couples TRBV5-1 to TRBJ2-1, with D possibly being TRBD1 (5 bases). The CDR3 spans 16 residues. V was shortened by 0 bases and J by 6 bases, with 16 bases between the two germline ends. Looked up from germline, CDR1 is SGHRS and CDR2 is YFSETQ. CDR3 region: CASSLASRAPPNEQFF. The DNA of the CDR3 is TGCGCCAGCAGCTTGGCCAGCAGGGCGCCCCCCAATGAGCAGTTCTTC.

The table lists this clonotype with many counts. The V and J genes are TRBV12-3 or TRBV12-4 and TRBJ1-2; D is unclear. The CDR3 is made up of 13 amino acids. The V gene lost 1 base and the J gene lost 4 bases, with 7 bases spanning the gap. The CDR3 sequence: CASSLEYSYGYTF. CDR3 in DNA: TGTGCCAGCAGTTTAGAGTACAGCTATGGCTACACCTTC.

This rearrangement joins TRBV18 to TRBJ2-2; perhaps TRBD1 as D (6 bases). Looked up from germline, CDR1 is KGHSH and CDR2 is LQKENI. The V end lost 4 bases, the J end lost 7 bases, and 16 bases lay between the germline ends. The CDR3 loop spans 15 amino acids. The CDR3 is CASSLAVRDIGELFF. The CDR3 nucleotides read TGTGCCAGCTCACTGGCTGTAAGGGACATCGGGGAGCTGTTTTTT.

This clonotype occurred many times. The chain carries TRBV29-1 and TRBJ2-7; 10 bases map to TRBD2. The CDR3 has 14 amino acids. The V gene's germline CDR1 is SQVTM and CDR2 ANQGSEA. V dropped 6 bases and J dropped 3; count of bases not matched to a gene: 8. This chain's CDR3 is CSVAFSGGIYEQYF. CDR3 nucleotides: TGCAGCGTCGCCTTTAGCGGGGGGATCTACGAGCAGTACTTC.

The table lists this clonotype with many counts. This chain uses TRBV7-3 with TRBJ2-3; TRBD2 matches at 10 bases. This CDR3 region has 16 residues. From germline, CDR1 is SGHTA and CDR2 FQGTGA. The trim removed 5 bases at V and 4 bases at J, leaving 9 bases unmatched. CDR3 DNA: TGTGCCAGCAGCCCAAGAGAAGCGGGGGGGCCAGATACGCAGTATTTT. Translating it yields CASSPREAGGPDTQYF.

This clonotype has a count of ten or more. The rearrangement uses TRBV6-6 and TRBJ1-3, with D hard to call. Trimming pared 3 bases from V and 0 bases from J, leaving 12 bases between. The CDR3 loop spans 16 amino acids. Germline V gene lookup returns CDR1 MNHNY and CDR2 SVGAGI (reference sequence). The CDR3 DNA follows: TGTGCCAGCAGTTATTCGGACGTGAGCTCTGGAAACACCATATATTTT. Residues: CASSYSDVSSGNTIYF.

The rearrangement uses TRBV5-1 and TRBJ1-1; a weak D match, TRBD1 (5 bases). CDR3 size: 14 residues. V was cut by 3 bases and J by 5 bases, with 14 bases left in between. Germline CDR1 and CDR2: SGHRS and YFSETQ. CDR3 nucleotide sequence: TGCGCCAGCAGCTCTGGACACGGTTGGACTGAAGCTTTCTTT. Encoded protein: CASSSGHGWTEAFF.

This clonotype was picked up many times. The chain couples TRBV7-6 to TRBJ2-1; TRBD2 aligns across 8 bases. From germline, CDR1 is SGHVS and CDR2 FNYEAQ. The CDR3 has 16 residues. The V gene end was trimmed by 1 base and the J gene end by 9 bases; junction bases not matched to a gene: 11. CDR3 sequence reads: CASSLGSGGVSIEQFF. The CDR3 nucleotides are TGTGCCAGCAGCTTAGGTTCGGGGGGGGTGTCTATTGAGCAGTTCTTC.

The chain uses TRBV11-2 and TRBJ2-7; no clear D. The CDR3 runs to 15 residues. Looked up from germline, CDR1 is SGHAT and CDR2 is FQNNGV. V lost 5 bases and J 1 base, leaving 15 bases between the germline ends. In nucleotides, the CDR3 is TGTGCCAGCAGCCCAACAGATTATAAATCCTACGAGCAGTACTTC. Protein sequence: CASSPTDYKSYEQYF. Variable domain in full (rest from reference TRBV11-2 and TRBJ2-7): EAGVAQSPRYKIIEKRQSVAFWCNPISGHATLYWYQQILGQGPKLLIQFQNNGVVDDSQLPKDRFSAERLKGVDSTLKIQPAKLEDSAVYLCASSPTDYKSYEQYFGPGTRLTVT.

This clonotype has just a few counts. CDR3 amino acids: CASKEEHYSNQPQHF. CDR3 sequence (DNA): TGTGCCAGCAAAGAGGAACACTATAGCAATCAGCCCCAGCATTTT. The genes are TRBV2 and TRBJ1-5, with D unresolved. CDR3 length: 15 residues. Germline values: CDR1 SNHLY, CDR2 FYNNEI. Trimming took off 7 bases at V and 0 bases at J, with 13 bases between the two ends. Full variable domain (rest looked up from reference TRBV2 and TRBJ1-5): EPEVTQTPSHQVTQMGQEVILRCVPISNHLYFYWYRQILGQKVEFLVSFYNNEISEKSEIFDDQFSVERPDGSNFTLKIRSTKLEDSAMYFCASKEEHYSNQPQHFGDGTRLSIL.

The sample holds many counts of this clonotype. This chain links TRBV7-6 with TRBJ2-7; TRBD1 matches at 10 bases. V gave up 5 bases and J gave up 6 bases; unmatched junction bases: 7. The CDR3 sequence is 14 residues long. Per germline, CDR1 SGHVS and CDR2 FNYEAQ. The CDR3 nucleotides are TGTGCCAGCAGCCCCCGGGACAGGGGAAGCGAGCAGTACTTC. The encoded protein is CASSPRDRGSEQYF.

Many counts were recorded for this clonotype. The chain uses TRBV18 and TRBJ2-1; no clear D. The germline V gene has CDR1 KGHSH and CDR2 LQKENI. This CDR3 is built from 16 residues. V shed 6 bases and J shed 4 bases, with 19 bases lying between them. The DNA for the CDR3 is TGTGCCAGCTCCTTTTCAGCCGGGTCTAGATACAATGAGCAGTTCTTC. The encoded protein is CASSFSAGSRYNEQFF.

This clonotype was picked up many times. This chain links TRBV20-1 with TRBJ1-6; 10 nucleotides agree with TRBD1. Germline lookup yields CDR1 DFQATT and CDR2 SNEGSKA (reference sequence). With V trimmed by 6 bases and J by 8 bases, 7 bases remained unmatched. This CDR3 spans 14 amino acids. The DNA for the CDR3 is TGCAGTGCCCATGATGGGACAGGGGATTCACCCCTCCACTTT. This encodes CSAHDGTGDSPLHF.

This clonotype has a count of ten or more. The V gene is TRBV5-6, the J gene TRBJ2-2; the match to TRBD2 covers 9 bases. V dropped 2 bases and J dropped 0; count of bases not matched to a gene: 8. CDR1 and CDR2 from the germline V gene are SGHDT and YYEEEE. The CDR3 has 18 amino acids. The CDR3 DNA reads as TGTGCCAGCAGCTTTCCCCTAGCGGGGTACCCGAACACCGGGGAGCTGTTTTTT. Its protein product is CASSFPLAGYPNTGELFF. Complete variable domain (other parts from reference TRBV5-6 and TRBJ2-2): DAGVTQSPTHLIKTRGQQVTLRCSPKSGHDTVSWYQQALGQGPQFIFQYYEEEERQRGNFPDRFSGHQFPNYSSELNVNALLLGDSALYLCASSFPLAGYPNTGELFFGEGSRLTVL.

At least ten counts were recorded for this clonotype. The CDR3 here is CASSYEQGILQETQYF. The CDR3 coding sequence is TGTGCCAGCAGTTACGAGCAGGGGATACTCCAAGAGACCCAGTACTTC. The chain has TRBV6-2 or TRBV6-3 and TRBJ2-5, with D perhaps matching TRBD1 (6 bases). This CDR3 has 16 amino acids. Germline CDR1 and CDR2: MNHEY and SVGEGT. Trimming left V 2 bases short and J 1 base short, with 14 bases between.

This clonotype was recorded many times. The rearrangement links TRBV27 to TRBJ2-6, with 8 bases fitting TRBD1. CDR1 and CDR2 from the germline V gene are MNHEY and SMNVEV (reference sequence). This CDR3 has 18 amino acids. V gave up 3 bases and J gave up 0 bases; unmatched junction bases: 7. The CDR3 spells CASSFRDRMSSGANVLTF. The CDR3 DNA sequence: TGTGCCAGCAGTTTCCGGGACAGGATGAGCTCTGGGGCCAACGTCCTGACTTTC.

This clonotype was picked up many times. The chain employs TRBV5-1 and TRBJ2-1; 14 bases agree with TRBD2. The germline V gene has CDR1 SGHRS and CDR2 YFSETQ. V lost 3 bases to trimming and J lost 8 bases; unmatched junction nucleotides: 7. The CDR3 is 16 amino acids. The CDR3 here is CASSSGTSGGGDEQFF. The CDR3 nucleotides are TGCGCCAGCAGCTCCGGGACTAGCGGGGGCGGCGATGAGCAGTTCTTC.

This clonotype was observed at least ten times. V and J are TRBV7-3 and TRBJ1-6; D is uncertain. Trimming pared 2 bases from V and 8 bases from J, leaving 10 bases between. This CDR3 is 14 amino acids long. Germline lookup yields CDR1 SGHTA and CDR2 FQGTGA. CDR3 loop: CASSLGFVDSPLHF. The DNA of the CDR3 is TGTGCCAGCAGCTTAGGCTTTGTGGATTCACCCCTCCACTTT. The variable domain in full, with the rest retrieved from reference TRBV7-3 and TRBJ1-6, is GAGVSQTPSNKVTEKGKYVELRCDPISGHTALYWYRQSLGQGPEFLIYFQGTGAADDSGLPNDRFFAVRPEGSVSTLKIQRTERGDSAVYLCASSLGFVDSPLHFGNGTRLTVT.

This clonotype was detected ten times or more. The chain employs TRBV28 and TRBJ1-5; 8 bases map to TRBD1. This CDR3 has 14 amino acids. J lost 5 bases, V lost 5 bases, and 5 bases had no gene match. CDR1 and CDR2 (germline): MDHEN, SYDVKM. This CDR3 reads CASSPGQGDQPQHF. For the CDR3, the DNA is TGTGCCAGCAGTCCCGGACAGGGCGATCAGCCCCAGCATTTT.

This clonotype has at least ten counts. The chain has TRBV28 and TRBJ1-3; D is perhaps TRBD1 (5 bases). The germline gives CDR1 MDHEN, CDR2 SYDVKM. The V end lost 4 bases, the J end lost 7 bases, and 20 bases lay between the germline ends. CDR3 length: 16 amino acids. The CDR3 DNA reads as TGTGCCAGCAGTTCTCCCTCTATGGGGCGGGTTAACACCATATATTTT. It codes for CASSSPSMGRVNTIYF.

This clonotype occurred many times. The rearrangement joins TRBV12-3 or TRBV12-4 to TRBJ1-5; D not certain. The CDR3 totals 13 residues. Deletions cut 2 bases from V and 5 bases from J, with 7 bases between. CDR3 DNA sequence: TGTGCCAGCAGTTTAAACATGGATCAGCCCCAGCATTTT. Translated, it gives CASSLNMDQPQHF.

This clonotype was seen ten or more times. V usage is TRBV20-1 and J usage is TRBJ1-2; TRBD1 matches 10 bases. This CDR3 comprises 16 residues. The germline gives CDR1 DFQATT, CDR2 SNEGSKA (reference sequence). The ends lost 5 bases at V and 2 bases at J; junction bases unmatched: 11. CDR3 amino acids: CSAYAGTGVSNYGYTF. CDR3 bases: TGCAGTGCTTACGCCGGGACAGGGGTTTCCAACTATGGCTACACCTTC.

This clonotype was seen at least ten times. CDR3 sequence reads: CASSLARLSQPQHF. As DNA, the CDR3 is TGTGCCAGCAGTTTAGCGCGTCTGTCTCAGCCCCAGCATTTT. This rearrangement joins TRBV12-3 or TRBV12-4 to TRBJ1-5; no firm D call. The CDR3 has 14 residues. The germline V and J ends were trimmed by 0 bases and 6 bases, with 9 bases remaining between them.

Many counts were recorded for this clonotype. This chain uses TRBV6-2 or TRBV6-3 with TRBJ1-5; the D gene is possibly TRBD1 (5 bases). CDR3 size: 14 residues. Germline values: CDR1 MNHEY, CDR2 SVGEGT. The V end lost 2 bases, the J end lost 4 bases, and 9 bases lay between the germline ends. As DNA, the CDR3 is TGTGCCAGCAGTTACCATGGGGGGAATCAGCCCCAGCATTTT. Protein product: CASSYHGGNQPQHF.

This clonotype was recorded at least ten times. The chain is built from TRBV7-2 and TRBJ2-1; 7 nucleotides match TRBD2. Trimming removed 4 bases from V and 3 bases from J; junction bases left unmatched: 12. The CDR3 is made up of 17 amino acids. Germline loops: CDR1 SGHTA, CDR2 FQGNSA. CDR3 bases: TGTGCCAGCAGCTCTTCTGGGGGGGGATATATCTACAATGAGCAGTTCTTC. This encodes CASSSSGGGYIYNEQFF.